Included here is one T cell receptor (beta chain) sequence, with context. Trimming cost V 1 base and J 3 bases; bases outside gene matches: 1. Germline assignment: CDR1 MGHRA and CDR2 YSYEKL. This CDR3 is 15 amino acids long. Profiling relied on immunoSEQ multiplex PCR, and the TCRdb table lists in-frame clones only, not all of them. The sample contains approximately 61,000 clones, around 85% of which appear only once. The source of the sample is a study of T cell responses to AZD1222 COVID-19 vaccine. The chain combines TRBV4-1 with TRBJ2-3; 10 nucleotides line up with TRBD1. The starting material was peripheral blood, obtained 28 days after the second AZD1222 dose. The TCR originated in an adult who received the AZD1222 COVID-19 vaccine. CDR3 amino acids: CASSQAGQGTDTQYF. The DNA for the CDR3 is TGCGCCAGCAGCCAAGCGGGACAGGGGACAGATACGCAGTATTTT.